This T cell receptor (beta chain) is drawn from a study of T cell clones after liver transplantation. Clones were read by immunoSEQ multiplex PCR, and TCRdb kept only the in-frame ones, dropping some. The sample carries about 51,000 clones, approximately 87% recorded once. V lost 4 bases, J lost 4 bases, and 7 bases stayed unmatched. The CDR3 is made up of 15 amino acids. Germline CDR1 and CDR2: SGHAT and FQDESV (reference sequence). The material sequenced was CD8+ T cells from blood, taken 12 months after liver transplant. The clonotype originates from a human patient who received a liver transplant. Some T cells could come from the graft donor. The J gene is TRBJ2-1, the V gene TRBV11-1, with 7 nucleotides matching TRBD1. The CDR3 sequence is CASSSKDRLYNEQFF. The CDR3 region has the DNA TGTGCCAGCAGCTCAAAGGACAGGTTATACAATGAGCAGTTCTTC. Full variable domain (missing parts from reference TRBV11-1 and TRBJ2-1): EAEVAQSPRYKITEKSQAVAFWCDPISGHATLYWYRQILGQGPELLVQFQDESVVDDSQLPKDRFSAERLKGVDSTLKIQPAELGDSAMYLCASSSKDRLYNEQFFGPGTRLTVL.